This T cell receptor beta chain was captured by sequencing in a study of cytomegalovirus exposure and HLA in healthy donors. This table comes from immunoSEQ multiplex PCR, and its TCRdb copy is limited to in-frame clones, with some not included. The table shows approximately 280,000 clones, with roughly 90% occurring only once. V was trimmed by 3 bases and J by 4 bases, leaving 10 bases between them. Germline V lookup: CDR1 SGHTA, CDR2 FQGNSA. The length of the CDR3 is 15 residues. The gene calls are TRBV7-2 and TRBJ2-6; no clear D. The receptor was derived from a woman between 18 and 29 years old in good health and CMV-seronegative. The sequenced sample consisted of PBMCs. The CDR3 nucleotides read TGTGCCAGCAGCTTGGCCCCCCGAGGGGCCAACGTCCTGACTTTC. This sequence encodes CASSLAPRGANVLTF.